The TCR beta chain described here comes from a study of T cells in tumors after PD-1 blockade (dated by TCRdb to between 2018 and 2020). Broadly, across the study: Patients were excluded if they had prior checkpoint blockade, use of systemic immunosuppressants, or recent radiotherapy or other anti-cancer therapy within 4 weeks. Ongoing daily vismodegib 150 mg was also given to a subset of patients during anti-PD-1 treatment. Clinical response was assessed using RECIST version 1.1. Pembrolizumab 200 mg every 3 weeks or cemiplimab 350 mg every 2 weeks was administered to patients. Paired single-cell RNA and TCR sequencing was done in the study on site-matched tumors from patients with BCC or SCC, both before and after anti-PD-1 therapy. On average, tumor samples yielded 26,066 TCR templates (range about 554-99,264) and roughly 6,000 unique clonotypes, 15 to 25-fold deeper than single-cell TCR sequencing. General study outcomes and caveats: Most exhausted CD8+ clones that expanded after therapy were novel clonotypes not detected before treatment, suggesting clonal replacement instead of reinvigoration of pre-existing clones. Roughly two fifths of the TCR clonotypes from tumors also showed up in blood, and some novel exhausted tumor clones were present in pre-treatment blood, which suggests peripheral recruitment. Where the novel T cell clones came from was not identified, and possible sources could include lymphoid organs or rare unexpanded clones inside the tumor or in the tumor periphery. Clonal replacement was seen only when comparing pre- and post-treatment samples and not when comparing two pre-treatment samples, which argues against artifacts from biopsy timing or location.

Comment on this clone: Its antigen has not been determined. There are no base qualities to consult, and no much larger clone falls within one base.

This specimen's time point label, per the study, means: before anti-PD-1 therapy. Site-matched tumor biopsies were taken from the same primary tumor before and after PD-1 blockade. Genomic DNA extracted from tumor biopsies or peripheral blood was used for bulk TCRbeta sequencing, with input ranging from roughly 616 ng to 6,004 ng. To increase sensitivity for rare clonotypes compared with single-cell TCR sequencing, remaining biopsy material was subjected to bulk TCRbeta sequencing. Every patient was a poor candidate for surgical resection and had histologically proven advanced or metastatic basal or squamous cell carcinoma. Of the roughly 10 patients in the basal cell carcinoma cohort, several underwent bulk tumor TCR sequencing. Fresh biopsies came from the site of the primary tumor, and part of the tissue was kept in RNAlater for exome and bulk TCR sequencing. The immunoSEQ platform was used for deep TCRbeta sequencing. As for the authors' bioinformatics: For further analysis, only productive rearrangements were exported out of the immunoSEQ Analyzer. A two-sided binomial test at Bonferroni-corrected P below 0.01 was used to call clones with significant expansion or contraction between timepoints. Bulk TCRbeta clonotypes were assigned T cell phenotypes by matching to single-cell RNA+TCR-seq clones sharing the same TCRbeta sequence. Clone enrichment in tumor was calculated as tumor frequency divided by PBMC frequency from bulk TCR sequencing. GLIPH was used to group TCRs into specificity groups, clusters of distinct TCRs likely recognizing common antigens via shared CDR3 motifs. As stored in TCRdb, this immuneACCESS dataset retains in-frame rearrangements with V and J assigned. A fraction of the clones does not appear; measured against another copy, unresolved V genes explain less than half of the discrepancy, and the remainder lacks a known reason. V and J calls and clone size are given by that table; D and trimming were obtained from the DNA. The sample records over 5,000 clones, about two thirds of which are singletons. The top ten clonotypes cover about 5.6% of the sample.

From the cysteine up to the phenylalanine, the CDR3 has a length of 13 residues. The entry retains the CDR3 DNA only, 39 bases that are in frame from base 1. In the germline V gene (reference sequence), CDR1 corresponds to LGHDT and CDR2 to YNNKEL. V sheds 2 bases and J sheds 3 bases, leaving 7 bases between their ends. This receptor was taken from a human donor with basal cell carcinoma. Material: tumor tissue, obtained before anti-PD-1 treatment. The V and J genes are TRBV3-1 (or the pseudogene TRBV3-2) and TRBJ1-1; no D gene can be assigned with confidence. In nucleotides, the sequence is TGTGCCAGCAGCCAACGCGGGGACACTGAAGCTTTCTTT. Its protein is CASSQRGDTEAFF.